These 5 T cell receptor beta chains share one sample of origin, sequenced in a study of identical twins. A single record per CDR3 protein comes from TCRdb applying MiXCR to the 5' RACE reads. The table lists more than 1.5 million distinct CDR3 sequences, less than 40% of them singletons. The sequenced sample was cord blood. Receptors were obtained from a newborn girl in good health.

The V and J genes are TRBV14 and TRBJ2-5; a weak D match, TRBD1 (6 bases). The assigned J gene may be wrong: the sequence end matches TRBJ2-7 better. CDR3 length: 14 residues. The V gene's germline CDR1 is SGHDN and CDR2 FVKESK. The CDR3 DNA reads as TGTGCCAGCAGCCAAGTTTCAGGGGCCAACGAGCAGTACTTC. Residues: CASSQVSGANEQYF.

The genes are TRBV27 and TRBJ1-2, with 8 bases that match TRBD1. The J segment lost 1 base and the V segment lost 6 bases, leaving 7 bases of the junction unmatched. This CDR3 comprises 15 residues. The germline V gene has CDR1 MNHEY and CDR2 SMNVEV (reference sequence). CDR3 amino acids: CASRTRTGNNYGYTF. CDR3 in DNA: TGTGCCAGCAGGACCCGGACAGGGAATAACTATGGCTACACCTTC.

This rearrangement joins TRBV20-1 to TRBJ2-7, with 7 bases fitting TRBD1. The CDR3 has 13 amino acids. Looked up from germline, CDR1 is DFQATT and CDR2 is SNEGSKA (reference sequence). V gave up 6 bases and J gave up 4 bases; unmatched junction bases: 9. CDR3 sequence reads: CSALLQGFYEQYF. DNA of the CDR3: TGCAGTGCCTTGTTACAGGGGTTTTACGAGCAGTACTTC.

This clonotype was seen only a few times. The V gene is TRBV25-1, the J gene TRBJ1-5, with a possible D match to TRBD1 (6 bases). Looked up from germline, CDR1 is MGHDK and CDR2 is SYGVNS. The CDR3 consists of 13 residues. Trimming shortened V by 4 bases and J by 6 bases, and 10 bases separated the two germline ends. This CDR3 reads CASSGTGSQPQHF. CDR3 coding DNA: TGTGCCAGCAGTGGTACAGGGTCTCAGCCCCAGCATTTT.

This clonotype was seen more than once but under ten times. V gene TRBV12-3 or TRBV12-4 combines with J gene TRBJ1-2, with a tentative D call TRBD1 (5 bases). This CDR3 is 16 amino acids long. Trimming pared 2 bases from V and 4 bases from J, leaving 17 bases between. The CDR3 protein is CASSLRMTAKSYGYTF. CDR3 coding DNA: TGTGCCAGCAGTTTAAGAATGACAGCAAAATCCTATGGCTACACCTTC.